The present T cell receptor (beta chain) was sequenced within a study of blood T cell repertoires in COVID-19 (dated by TCRdb to 2020 to 2022). Background on the whole study: Collaborator samples came from the United States, Italy and Spain and covered acute and convalescent phases of COVID-19. The repertoires were made available in a free public database intended to serve as a resource for research on the immune response to SARS-CoV-2. Where HLA class I and class II types were available, the types were taken from metadata supplied by the sample provider, not from assay-based typing. The material from the prospective study consisted of cDNA or gDNA derived from T cells, B-cell-depleted T cells, or PBMCs. Samples came from the ongoing ImmuneRACE study (first 160 participants) plus 1,254 subjects from 6 global collaborators. Deeply sampled blood TCRbeta repertoires from subjects exposed to, actively infected with, or recovered from COVID-19 were included in the dataset. The sample metadata nearly always contained a de-identified subject ID, COVID-19 status, age in years and sex. Beyond this particular receptor, the publication reports: Clinical and demographic metadata were provided uncurated, with the amount varying by source and participant.

According to the germline V gene (reference sequence), CDR1 reads LNHDA and CDR2 reads SQIVND. Relative to germline, V is 3 bases shorter and J is 1 base shorter, with 6 bases between their ends. Including the terminal cysteine and phenylalanine, the CDR3 comprises 13 residues. The CDR3 DNA has 39 bases and is translated from base 1. TCRbeta CDR3 regions were amplified from genomic DNA using the immunoSEQ Assay, a bias-controlled multiplex PCR. The original methods were these. The number of nucleated cells in each sample was estimated from the amplification of reference gene primers within the assay. Sequence reads were collapsed and filtered to measure the absolute abundance of every unique TCRbeta CDR3 rearrangement. Productive Simpson clonality was computed per sample as the square root of Simpson's diversity index over productive rearrangements. TCRdb stores this immuneACCESS table with in-frame sequences only. Part of the clones is absent; in the studies checked, under half of the shortfall reflects unresolved V genes, and no reason is known for the rest. V, J and clone size were drawn from that table, and D and trimming were deduced from the DNA. A total of about 15,000 clones appear in this sample, 80% to 90% of them only once. Less than 4% of the sample is in the top ten clones.

Each collaborating institution followed its own protocols to collect whole blood in K2EDTA tubes. For TCRbeta analysis, collaborators shipped samples as frozen whole blood, isolated PBMCs, or DNA extracted from either of those sample types. Comments on this clone: The antigen it binds to is not known. The record has no base qualities; no much larger clone is one base away.

The sequence joins TRBV19 to TRBJ1-1, with no D gene named confidently. Sequencing was performed on peripheral blood. This TCR derives from a human donor in a cohort sampled during active COVID-19. The CDR3 reads CASSIHGNTEAFF. In nucleotide form, the sequence is TGTGCCAGTAGTATTCACGGGAACACTGAAGCTTTCTTT.